The 3 T cell receptor beta chains below come from one sample, sequenced in a study of blood T cell repertoires in COVID-19. Assay: immunoSEQ multiplex PCR; the TCRdb copy retains only in-frame clones and omits some. The sample has about 350,000 clones; around nine tenths are singletons. Sequenced material: PBMCs or T cells enriched from blood (not recorded which). All receptors come from a woman in her thirties who had been exposed to COVID-19.

This clone was counted a single time. The chain carries TRBV12-5 and TRBJ2-5; the D is unclear. The germline V gene encodes CDR1 LGHNT and CDR2 FRNRAP. The CDR3 is 10 residues long. With 5 bases removed from V and 7 bases from J, the gap between germline ends came to 5 bases. The CDR3 loop is CASGPGTQYF. The CDR3 DNA is TGTGCTAGTGGTCCCGGGACCCAGTACTTC.

On this clone: Compared with germline, one end of the junction differs, possibly owing to a read error. The gene calls are TRBV6-1 and TRBJ2-4; no clear D gene. The germline V gene has CDR1 MNHNS and CDR2 SASEGT. The CDR3 spans 9 residues. For the CDR3, the DNA is TGTGCCAGCAGTTACCCTACGATCTTC. It yields the protein CASSYPTIF.

The rearrangement joins TRBV27 to TRBJ2-7; 11 bases line up with TRBD1. V lost 6 bases and J lost 4; bases outside the gene matches: 14. The CDR3 consists of 17 residues. In germline, CDR1 is MNHEY, CDR2 SMNVEV (reference sequence). CDR3 DNA: TGTGCCAGCAGCCACAACTACGCCGGGACAGGGGGTTACGAGCAGTACTTC. Translating it yields CASSHNYAGTGGYEQYF.